This TCR beta chain was recorded in a study of shared T cell receptors in the human thymus. V lost 4 bases, J lost 3 bases, and 8 bases stayed unmatched. Germline V gives CDR1 MNHEY, CDR2 SMNVEV (reference sequence). The CDR3 is made up of 15 amino acids. Clones were read by immunoSEQ multiplex PCR, and TCRdb kept only the in-frame ones, dropping some. The sample lists fewer than 700,000 clones; around nine tenths were seen once. These data were also reused for a study on human thymus T cells. From that paper: Thymic repertoires from unrelated individuals overlapped highly, related research reported.

This chain links TRBV27 with TRBJ2-7; 8 bases align to TRBD1. The clonotype comes from a boy less than two years old with a congenital heart defect. Specimen: thymocytes. The CDR3 DNA follows: TGTGCCAGCAGTTCCAGGGGGCGAAACCGCTACGAGCAGTACTTC. This translates into CASSSRGRNRYEQYF.